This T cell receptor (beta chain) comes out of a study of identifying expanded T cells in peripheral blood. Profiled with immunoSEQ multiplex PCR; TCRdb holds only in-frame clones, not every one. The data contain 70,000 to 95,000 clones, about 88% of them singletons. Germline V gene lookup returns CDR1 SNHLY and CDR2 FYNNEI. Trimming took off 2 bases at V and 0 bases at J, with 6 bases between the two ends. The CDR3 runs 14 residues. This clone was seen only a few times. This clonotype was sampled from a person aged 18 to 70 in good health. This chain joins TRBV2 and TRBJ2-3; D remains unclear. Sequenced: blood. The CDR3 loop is CASSEKTSTDTQYF. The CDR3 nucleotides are TGTGCCAGCAGTGAAAAAACTAGCACAGATACGCAGTATTTT.